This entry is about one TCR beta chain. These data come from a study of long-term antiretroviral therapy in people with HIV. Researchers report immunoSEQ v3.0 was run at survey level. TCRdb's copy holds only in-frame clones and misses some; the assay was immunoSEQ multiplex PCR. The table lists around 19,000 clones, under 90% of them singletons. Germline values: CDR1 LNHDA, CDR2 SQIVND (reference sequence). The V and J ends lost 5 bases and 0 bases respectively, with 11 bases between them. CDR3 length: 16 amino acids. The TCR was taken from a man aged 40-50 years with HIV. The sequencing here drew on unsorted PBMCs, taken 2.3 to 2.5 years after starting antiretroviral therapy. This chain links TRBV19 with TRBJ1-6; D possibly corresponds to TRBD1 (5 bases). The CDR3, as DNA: TGTGCCAGTAGTTTTAAAGGGGACTCCTATAATTCACCCCTCCACTTT. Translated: CASSFKGDSYNSPLHF.